This TCR beta chain originates from a study of shared clonotypes between healthy human individuals. General study results and limits: Enrolling few donors narrowed the genetic and exposure-history diversity that was represented. Memory subsets generally showed smaller estimated richness than naive subsets did. Rarefaction demonstrated incomplete sorted-subset sequencing despite large depth.

Notes on this clone: The antigen is not known. This CDR3 is also generated by other DNA sequences in the sample.

V lost 4 bases and J lost 0, with 5 bases in between. The CDR3 is 13 residues long. Germline V gene lookup returns CDR1 KGHSH and CDR2 LQKENI. Measured with immunoSEQ multiplex PCR; TCRdb has only the in-frame clones, and not every one. The sample includes millions of clones, roughly 96% seen only once; the top ten take 0.1% to 0.15%. The investigators split CD4+ cells into a CD45RA+ naive subset and a CD45RA-negative memory subset. Source material: naive CD4+ T cells sorted from blood. Subset described: CD45RA+ positively selected. This chain links TRBV18 with TRBJ2-3; D remains unclear. The TCR sequence derives from a man between 18 and 29 years old in good health. DNA for the CDR3: TGTGCCAGCTCACAGGCTAGCACAGATACGCAGTATTTT. This sequence encodes CASSQASTDTQYF. The full variable domain, rest sourced from reference TRBV18 and TRBJ2-3, is NAGVMQNPRHLVRRRGQEARLRCSPMKGHSHVYWYRQLPEEGLKFMVYLQKENIIDESGMPKERFSAEFPKEGPSILRIQQVVRGDSAAYFCASSQASTDTQYFGPGTRLTVL.